This passage covers 24 T cell receptor beta chains from one sample sequenced in a study of OX40 agonist ivuxolimab in advanced cancers. TCRdb keeps only in-frame clones here, not all; method: immunoSEQ multiplex PCR. The sample shows some 70,000 clones, around nine tenths of them seen only once. The sequencing here drew on CD4+ or CD8+ T cells sorted from blood, taken in a trial of the OX40 agonist ivuxolimab. The receptors were sampled from an adult with an advanced solid tumor such as melanoma, head and neck, liver or kidney cancer.

J is TRBJ2-1 and V is TRBV7-6, with D tentatively TRBD1 (6 bases). The CDR3 extends over 13 amino acids. Trimming took off 5 bases at V and 10 bases at J, with 15 bases between the two ends. The germline V gene encodes CDR1 SGHVS and CDR2 FNYEAQ. The DNA for the CDR3 is TGTGCCAGCAGCCCCCGGGACAATGACGAGCAGTTCTTC. Its protein is CASSPRDNDEQFF.

The chain uses TRBV4-3 and TRBJ1-6; unclear D gene. V lost 0 bases to trimming and J lost 4 bases, with 7 bases between them. The V gene's germline CDR1 is LGHNA and CDR2 YSLEER. The CDR3 extends over 15 amino acids. The CDR3: CASSQDSKYNSPLHF. DNA of the CDR3: TGCGCCAGCAGCCAAGATTCGAAATATAATTCACCCCTCCACTTT.

The chain couples TRBV15 to TRBJ1-3, with TRBD1 identical over 8 bases. This CDR3 is 18 amino acids long. Germline-derived CDR1 and CDR2 are LNHNV and YYDKDF (reference sequence). V trimming: 2 bases; J trimming: 2 bases; junction bases outside the gene matches: 11. The CDR3 DNA reads TGTGCCACCAGCAGAAGGGTTGAGAACAGGGGGGCTGGAAACACCATATATTTT. Its translation is CATSRRVENRGAGNTIYF.

This sequence joins TRBV5-1 and TRBJ2-2; D is undetermined. The CDR3 is 14 amino acids. The germline V gene has CDR1 SGHRS and CDR2 YFSETQ. Deletions cut 0 bases from V and 5 bases from J, with 8 bases between. The CDR3 nucleotides read TGCGCCAGCAGCTTGGGAGACCGGACCGGGGAGCTGTTTTTT. Residues: CASSLGDRTGELFF.

This rearrangement joins TRBV19 to TRBJ2-2; 7 bases map to TRBD2. The V gene's germline CDR1 is LNHDA and CDR2 SQIVND (reference sequence). V lost 10 bases, J lost 9 bases, and 11 bases stayed unmatched. The CDR3 covers 13 residues. CDR3 sequence: CATSLAADRELFF. DNA for the CDR3: TGTGCCACCTCGCTAGCGGCTGACCGGGAGCTGTTTTTT.

V gene TRBV7-2 combines with J gene TRBJ1-4; tentative D call: TRBD1 (5 bases). This CDR3 has 17 residues. The germline CDR1 and CDR2 sequences are SGHTA and FQGNSA. V was trimmed by 5 bases and J by 0 bases, leaving 16 bases between them. CDR3 nucleotides: TGTGCCAGCAGCGCCGGGACGAGCGGCGCAACTAATGAAAAACTGTTTTTT. It specifies CASSAGTSGATNEKLFF.

The chain carries TRBV4-3 and TRBJ1-5; 9 nucleotides agree with TRBD1. V shed 0 bases and J 3 bases; nucleotides not matched to a gene: 6. CDR1 LGHNA and CDR2 YSLEER come from the germline V gene. This CDR3 spans 17 amino acids. This CDR3 is CASSQDTGQGINQPQHF. The CDR3 coding sequence is TGCGCCAGCAGCCAAGATACGGGACAGGGCATCAATCAGCCCCAGCATTTT.

This chain joins TRBV30 and TRBJ2-6; no clear D. The CDR3 covers 18 residues. V lost 3 bases and J lost 2, with 20 bases in between. Per the germline V gene, CDR1 is GTSNPN and CDR2 is SVGIG (reference sequence). The CDR3 loop is CAWSFPTHYRTGANVLTF. The CDR3 coding sequence is TGTGCCTGGAGCTTCCCGACTCATTATCGTACTGGGGCCAACGTCCTGACTTTC.

The V call is TRBV5-8, the J call TRBJ2-3; no reliable D call. The CDR3 consists of 16 residues. The germline CDR1 and CDR2 sequences are SGHTS and YDEGEE. V was pared by 4 bases and J by 3 bases, with 18 bases between. The CDR3 protein is CASSPWFGLRTDTQYF. CDR3 DNA: TGTGCCAGCAGCCCGTGGTTTGGGTTAAGGACAGATACGCAGTATTTT.

The chain links TRBV29-1 to TRBJ1-1, with no clear D. The length of the CDR3 is 13 residues. The V and J ends lost 4 bases and 1 base respectively, with 10 bases between them. Per the germline V gene, CDR1 is SQVTM and CDR2 is ANQGSEA. CDR3 sequence (DNA): TGCAGCGTTGGGGCCCGGCCGAACACTGAAGCTTTCTTT. Protein: CSVGARPNTEAFF.

The gene calls are TRBV7-8 and TRBJ2-3, with TRBD1 matching over 8 bases. The J segment lost 0 bases and the V segment lost 4 bases, leaving 3 bases of the junction unmatched. CDR3 size: 15 residues. Germline V gene lookup returns CDR1 SGHVS and CDR2 FQNEAQ. CDR3 region: CASSSDRVSTDTQYF. In DNA, the CDR3 is TGTGCCAGCAGCTCGGACAGGGTTAGCACAGATACGCAGTATTTT.

This clone was observed a handful of times. The J gene is TRBJ2-1, the V gene TRBV29-1; D is ambiguous. Germline V gene sequence: CDR1 SQVTM, CDR2 ANQGSEA. This CDR3 region has 14 residues. V lost 6 bases to trimming and J lost 0 bases, with 12 bases between them. The CDR3 DNA follows: TGCAGCGTCCAGTCTCGATCCTCCTACAATGAGCAGTTCTTC. This codes for CSVQSRSSYNEQFF.

This chain connects TRBV6-5 to TRBJ2-2; 8 bases line up with TRBD1. The V and J ends lost 5 bases and 5 bases, in that order; junction bases with no gene match: 7. This CDR3 contains 15 residues. Germline V gives CDR1 MNHEY, CDR2 SVGAGI. The DNA for the CDR3 is TGTGCCAGCAGTCGTCGACAGGGGCGAACCGGGGAGCTGTTTTTT. This gives the protein CASSRRQGRTGELFF.

The chain uses TRBV4-1 and TRBJ2-1, with 7 bases that match TRBD2. This CDR3 is built from 12 residues. V lost 4 bases and J lost 8; bases outside the gene matches: 2. Germline V gene sequence: CDR1 MGHRA, CDR2 YSYEKL. In DNA, the CDR3 is TGCGCCAGCAGCCGGGCGGGGGATGAGCAGTTCTTC. Translation gives CASSRAGDEQFF.

The V gene is TRBV19, the J gene TRBJ2-1; TRBD1 aligns across 8 bases. Trimming at V came to 7 bases and at J to 2 bases, leaving 10 bases not matched to a gene. Germline lookup yields CDR1 LNHDA and CDR2 SQIVND (reference sequence). The CDR3 sequence is 16 residues long. The CDR3 DNA reads as TGTGCCAGTATGAAAGGACAGGGCTTCCCCTACAATGAGCAGTTCTTC. Its protein product is CASMKGQGFPYNEQFF.

This clone occurred once. The V gene is TRBV2, the J gene TRBJ2-1; 9 bases fit TRBD2. The junction had 16 bases not matched to a gene; V was cut back by 6 bases and J by 10 bases. CDR1 SNHLY and CDR2 FYNNEI come from the germline V gene. CDR3 length: 16 residues. The CDR3 DNA follows: TGTGCCAGCAGGCCCGGCGGAGCGGGGGGCGAGACAGAGCAGTTCTTC. Translated: CASRPGGAGGETEQFF.

This chain links TRBV29-1 with TRBJ2-1; 8 nucleotides match TRBD1. The CDR3 consists of 15 residues. Germline V gene data show CDR1 as SQVTM and CDR2 as ANQGSEA. V shed 6 bases and J 4 bases; nucleotides not matched to a gene: 11. This chain's CDR3 is CSVSPWDRNYNEQFF. The CDR3 DNA sequence: TGCAGCGTCTCCCCCTGGGACAGGAATTACAATGAGCAGTTCTTC.

The chain couples TRBV6-1 to TRBJ2-2, with D unclear. V was trimmed by 2 bases and J by 2 bases, leaving 9 bases between them. This CDR3 spans 15 amino acids. Germline loops: CDR1 MNHNS, CDR2 SASEGT. The CDR3 nucleotides are TGTGCCAGCAGTGAAAAGGCAGCTAACACCGGGGAGCTGTTTTTT. This translates into CASSEKAANTGELFF.

The chain recombines TRBV5-1 with TRBJ2-7; D might be TRBD1 (6 bases). The V end lost 0 bases, the J end lost 1 base, and 8 bases lay between the germline ends. There are 14 residues in the CDR3. Germline CDR1 is SGHRS and CDR2 is YFSETQ. CDR3 coding DNA: TGCGCCAGCAGCTTGGGGGACAAATCCTACGAGCAGTACTTC. Translated: CASSLGDKSYEQYF.

This clone was counted a single time. V and J are TRBV5-6 and TRBJ1-4; no clear D gene. CDR3 length: 15 residues. V lost 2 bases and J 4 bases, leaving 12 bases between the germline ends. Germline V gene lookup returns CDR1 SGHDT and CDR2 YYEEEE. CDR3 bases: TGTGCCAGCAGCTTTTTCGCAGACTATAATGAAAAACTGTTTTTT. This codes for CASSFFADYNEKLFF.

This chain connects TRBV15 to TRBJ1-6, with D unclear. Germline loops: CDR1 LNHNV, CDR2 YYDKDF (reference sequence). Deletions cut 3 bases from V and 9 bases from J, with 6 bases between. The CDR3 is made up of 12 amino acids. The CDR3 DNA reads TGTGCCACCAGCAGCAACTTTTCACCCCTCCACTTT. It translates to CATSSNFSPLHF.

The gene calls are TRBV5-4 and TRBJ2-5; D is unclear. The germline V and J ends were trimmed by 2 bases and 4 bases, with 12 bases remaining between them. The germline V gene has CDR1 SGHNT and CDR2 YYREEE (reference sequence). CDR3 length: 14 residues. This CDR3 is CASSFAASRETQYF. The CDR3 coding sequence is TGTGCCAGCAGCTTTGCGGCGTCTAGAGAGACCCAGTACTTC.

This clone is a singleton in its sample. V usage is TRBV5-1 and J usage is TRBJ2-3, with TRBD2 matching 9 bases. This CDR3 contains 16 residues. The V segment lost 0 bases and the J segment 2 bases; nucleotides outside the gene matches: 4. Germline loops: CDR1 SGHRS, CDR2 YFSETQ. CDR3 sequence reads: CASSLGLAEHTDTQYF. The CDR3, as DNA: TGCGCCAGCAGCTTGGGACTAGCGGAGCACACAGATACGCAGTATTTT. Combining the CDR3 with reference TRBV5-1 and TRBJ2-3 gives the whole variable domain KAGVTQTPRYLIKTRGQQVTLSCSPISGHRSVSWYQQTPGQGLQFLFEYFSETQRNKGNFPGRFSGRQFSNSRSEMNVSTLELGDSALYLCASSLGLAEHTDTQYFGPGTRLTVL.

The gene calls are TRBV10-3 and TRBJ1-2; TRBD1 aligns across 11 bases. Germline assignment: CDR1 ENHRY and CDR2 SYGVKD. The CDR3 spans 15 residues. Germline trimming cut 5 bases from V and 10 bases from J; bases unmatched to any gene: 12. The CDR3 nucleotides read TGTGCCATCAGTACAGGGACAGGGGGTGTTGGAGACTACACCTTC. Translating it yields CAISTGTGGVGDYTF.